Listed here are 7 T cell receptor beta chains from one sample, sequenced in a study of T cells after yellow fever vaccination. TCRdb analysed the 5' RACE reads with MiXCR anew, one entry per CDR3 protein. Seen here are about 260,000 distinct CDR3 sequences, about an eighth observed once, and the top ten hold roughly 0.5%. Specimen: CD4+ T cells sorted from PBMCs, collected 45 days after the yellow fever booster vaccination. These receptors all stem from a man aged 25 to 40 who received the YFV17D yellow fever vaccine.

The chain links TRBV19 to TRBJ2-3; weak D call: TRBD2 (5 bases). Germline CDR1 and CDR2: LNHDA and SQIVND (reference sequence). With 3 bases removed from V and 4 bases from J, the gap between germline ends came to 11 bases. The CDR3 totals 14 residues. In DNA form, the CDR3 reads TGTGCCAGTAGTATGAGCGGCACTCCAGATACGCAGTATTTT. Amino acids: CASSMSGTPDTQYF. Drawing the rest from reference TRBV19 and TRBJ2-3, the complete variable domain is DGGITQSPKYLFRKEGQNVTLSCEQNLNHDAMYWYRQDPGQGLRLIYYSQIVNDFQKGDIAEGYSVSREKKESFPLTVTSAQKNPTAFYLCASSMSGTPDTQYFGPGTRLTVL.

J is TRBJ1-2 and V is TRBV6-2 or TRBV6-3; the D is unclear. The CDR3 sequence is 16 residues long. The germline V gene encodes CDR1 MNHEY and CDR2 SVGEGT. Trimming removed 6 bases from V and 4 bases from J, with 21 bases in between. The CDR3 spells CASSSASRTRVYGYTF. CDR3 nucleotides: TGTGCCAGCAGCTCAGCCTCGAGAACGAGGGTCTATGGCTACACCTTC.

Only a few counts were recorded for this clonotype. The chain links TRBV15 to TRBJ2-1, with TRBD1 matching 8 bases. Germline V CDR1 and CDR2: LNHNV, YYDKDF (reference sequence). The CDR3 loop spans 15 amino acids. V dropped 11 bases and J dropped 0; count of bases not matched to a gene: 9. The CDR3 protein is CAASIGQGSYNEQFF. The CDR3, as DNA: TGTGCCGCCTCAATCGGACAGGGCTCCTACAATGAGCAGTTCTTC.

This clonotype appeared a few times. The chain joins TRBV12-3 or TRBV12-4 to TRBJ2-5; D is undetermined. The V end lost 6 bases, the J end lost 1 base, and 15 bases lay between the germline ends. This CDR3 contains 15 residues. CDR3 sequence (DNA): TGTGCCAGCAGCTCAGGTGGGCGCACCCAAGAGACCCAGTACTTC. Its protein is CASSSGGRTQETQYF.

This clonotype was counted a few times. This chain joins TRBV30 and TRBJ2-1; D might be TRBD2 (6 bases). Trimming pared 6 bases from V and 0 bases from J, leaving 12 bases between. Germline V CDR1 and CDR2: GTSNPN, SVGIG (reference sequence). The CDR3 is 14 residues long. As DNA, the CDR3 is TGTGCCTGCACGACTAGTCGCTCCTACAATGAGCAGTTCTTC. This translates into CACTTSRSYNEQFF.

This clonotype turned up a few times. The rearrangement links TRBV7-2 to TRBJ2-7; D is unclear. Germline loops: CDR1 SGHTA, CDR2 FQGNSA. The CDR3 contains 15 residues. V was clipped by 1 base and J by 2 bases, with 12 bases between them. CDR3 in DNA: TGTGCCAGCAGCTTAGACGCAGGCATCACCTACGAGCAGTACTTC. This gives the protein CASSLDAGITYEQYF.

This clonotype was recorded many times. The rearrangement uses TRBV27 and TRBJ2-7; D is tentatively TRBD1 or TRBD2 (5 bases each). CDR3 length equals 15 residues. In germline, CDR1 is MNHEY, CDR2 SMNVEV (reference sequence). V was clipped by 4 bases and J by 1 base, with 14 bases between them. The CDR3 bases are TGTGCCAGCAGTTCACCAGGGACGCCATCCTACGAGCAGTACTTC. Amino acids: CASSSPGTPSYEQYF.